A selection of T cell receptor beta chains follows, all from one sample in a study of T-cell memory formation after mild COVID-19. TCRdb re-analysed the 5' RACE reads in MiXCR, keeping a single row per CDR3 protein. The data contain 210,000 or so distinct CDR3 sequences, over 9.5% of them singletons. The sequenced material came from PBMCs or a T cell subset sorted from them (not recorded which). These TCRs come from a man younger than 35 who had mild COVID-19 (a few samples of this study predate the infection). Cell type and time point are not known. CDR3s include the opening cysteine and the closing phenylalanine or tryptophan. A D gene is named only where the DNA matches it firmly. Expanded clones get a size class; other rows say once, few or many, or leave the size out.

j_gene	len	v_gene	d_gene	abundance	CDR3nt	CDR3aa
TRBJ2-3	13	TRBV7-2	NA	few	TGTGCCAGCAGCAGCTACAGGGAGGATACGCAGTATTTT	CASSSYREDTQYF
TRBJ2-6	14	TRBV12-3/TRBV12-4	NA	few	TGTGCCAGCAGTTTCGGTGTTGGGGCCAACGTCCTGACTTTC	CASSFGVGANVLTF
TRBJ2-7	14	TRBV20-1	TRBD2	NA	TGCAGTGCTAGAGAGGCGGGGGGTCCCTACGAGCAGTACTTC	CSAREAGGPYEQYF
TRBJ2-5	15	TRBV5-1	NA	NA	TGCGCCAGCAGCTTGGAGGTGCGGCCCCAAGAGACCCAGTACTTC	CASSLEVRPQETQYF
TRBJ1-2	11	TRBV12-3/TRBV12-4	NA	NA	TGTGCCAGCAGTTATGACTATGGCTACACCTTC	CASSYDYGYTF
TRBJ2-7	13	TRBV4-3	NA	NA	TGCGCCAGCAGCCAGGGACGGTCCTACGAGCAGTACTTC	CASSQGRSYEQYF
TRBJ1-1	13	TRBV28	NA	NA	TGTGCCAGCAGTTTTCCGGGGATGCTTGAAGCTTTCTTT	CASSFPGMLEAFF
TRBJ1-6	15	TRBV7-2	TRBD1	few	TGTGCCAGCAGCCGAGATGGACAGGGAGGTTCACCCCTCCACTTT	CASSRDGQGGSPLHF
TRBJ2-1	14	TRBV11-2	TRBD2	many	TGTGCCAGCAGCCGGGGGGGACCTTACAATGAGCAGTTCTTC	CASSRGGPYNEQFF
TRBJ2-1	14	TRBV12-3/TRBV12-4	TRBD2	few	TGTGCCACCAATACCGGGAGGGCTTACAATGAGCAGTTCTTC	CATNTGRAYNEQFF
TRBJ1-2	11	TRBV28	NA	NA	TGTGCCAGCAGTTTTTACTATGGCTACACCTTC	CASSFYYGYTF
TRBJ2-5	15	TRBV5-1	NA	few	TGCGCCAGCACCCCTATGGGGCGGGGTGAAGAGACCCAGTACTTC	CASTPMGRGEETQYF
TRBJ2-1	16	TRBV5-1	NA	NA	TGCGCCAGCAGCTTGTCCGGGATCAGGGGCAACAATGAGCAGTTCTTC	CASSLSGIRGNNEQFF
TRBJ2-3	15	TRBV5-1	NA	many	TGCGCCAGCAGCCCGACAGGGAGGAGCACAGATACGCAGTATTTT	CASSPTGRSTDTQYF
TRBJ2-7	15	TRBV6-2/TRBV6-3	NA	few	TGTGCCAGCAGTATCGGCGGGGGCCTCTCCTACGAGCAGTACTTC	CASSIGGGLSYEQYF
TRBJ2-3	16	TRBV20-1	NA	few	TGCAGTGCTAGGGAGGTGGGGGGTCCTAGCACAGATACGCAGTATTTT	CSAREVGGPSTDTQYF